This entry lists 19 T cell receptor beta chains sequenced from one sample in a study of blood T cell repertoires in COVID-19. Sequencing was performed with immunoSEQ multiplex PCR; in TCRdb, only in-frame clones are kept and a portion is missing. This sample has fewer than 450,000 clones; roughly 87% occur once, and the top ten carry 0.6%. Sequencing was carried out using PBMCs or T cells enriched from blood (not recorded which). These receptors came from a man between 18 and 29 years old who had recovered from COVID-19.

The J gene is TRBJ2-2, the V gene TRBV5-1; no definite D call. Looked up from germline, CDR1 is SGHRS and CDR2 is YFSETQ. The V end lost 0 bases, the J end lost 1 base, and 10 bases lay between the germline ends. This CDR3 contains 16 residues. The CDR3, as DNA: TGCGCCAGCAGCTTGGCCTCGGGTTTGAACACCGGGGAGCTGTTTTTT. This codes for CASSLASGLNTGELFF.

V gene TRBV5-4 combines with J gene TRBJ2-3; 9 bases are shared with TRBD2. The CDR3 is 15 residues long. J lost 3 bases, V lost 5 bases, and 7 bases had no gene match. Germline values: CDR1 SGHNT, CDR2 YYREEE (reference sequence). DNA of the CDR3: TGTGCCAGCAGTTCCCCGGGACTAGCTACAGATACGCAGTATTTT. Translated: CASSSPGLATDTQYF.

The chain links TRBV2 to TRBJ2-7; the match to TRBD1 covers 7 bases. V trimming: 3 bases; J trimming: 2 bases; junction bases outside the gene matches: 4. CDR3 length: 14 amino acids. Per the germline V gene, CDR1 is SNHLY and CDR2 is FYNNEI. CDR3 coding DNA: TGTGCCAGCAGTGAGACAGGGAGCGCCTACGAGCAGTACTTC. This translates into CASSETGSAYEQYF.

The genes are TRBV12-3 or TRBV12-4 and TRBJ1-1; 7 nucleotides agree with TRBD1. This CDR3 has 13 residues. Trimming at V came to 9 bases and at J to 6 bases, leaving 10 bases not matched to a gene. CDR3 DNA sequence: TGTGCCAGTCCACGGCGGCAGGGGGCTGAAGCTTTCTTT. It translates to CASPRRQGAEAFF.

V is TRBV28 and J is TRBJ2-7; 11 bases map to TRBD1. V lost 4 bases and J lost 3; bases outside the gene matches: 5. The germline V gene encodes CDR1 MDHEN and CDR2 SYDVKM. The CDR3 has 15 residues. CDR3 DNA: TGTGCCAGCAGTTCATCCGGGACAGGGGGCTACGAGCAGTACTTC. This translates into CASSSSGTGGYEQYF.

This chain uses TRBV5-1 with TRBJ1-1; D unclear. This CDR3 is built from 15 residues. V lost 1 base to trimming and J lost 1 base, with 11 bases between them. The germline V gene encodes CDR1 SGHRS and CDR2 YFSETQ. CDR3 sequence (DNA): TGCGCCAGCAGCTTGTACTCCCAGGCGAACACTGAAGCTTTCTTT. Translating gives CASSLYSQANTEAFF.

The chain couples TRBV2 to TRBJ1-2; TRBD1 matches 7 bases. Per germline, CDR1 SNHLY and CDR2 FYNNEI. This CDR3 region has 16 residues. The CDR3 region is CGAVPQGRLGSYGYTF. For the CDR3, the DNA is TGTGGGGCAGTACCACAGGGGAGATTAGGTAGCTATGGCTACACCTTC. Full variable domain (remainder filled in from reference TRBV2 and TRBJ1-2): EPEVTQTPSHQVTQMGQEVILRCVPISNHLYFYWYRQILGQKVEFLVSFYNNEISEKSEIFDDQFSVERPDGSNFTLKIRSTKLEDSAMYFCGAVPQGRLGSYGYTFGSGTRLTVV.

The V call is TRBV18, the J call TRBJ2-4; D is unresolved. V was pared by 3 bases and J by 7 bases, with 13 bases between. Germline V CDR1 and CDR2: KGHSH, LQKENI. This CDR3 contains 14 residues. This chain's CDR3 is CASSPNPGDNIQYF. The CDR3 DNA reads as TGTGCCAGCTCACCCAACCCCGGAGACAACATTCAGTACTTC.

This clone appeared a single time. This chain links TRBV3-1 (or the pseudogene TRBV3-2) with TRBJ1-5, with D possibly TRBD1 on 6 matching bases. Germline CDR1 LGHDT, CDR2 YNNKEL (reference sequence). V was pared by 4 bases and J by 2 bases, with 15 bases between. The CDR3 spans 16 residues. The CDR3 sequence is CASSLKGGQGNQPQHF. Written as DNA, the CDR3 is TGTGCCAGCAGCCTAAAGGGGGGGCAGGGCAATCAGCCCCAGCATTTT.

This clone occurred a few times. The V call is TRBV19, the J call TRBJ1-3, with 11 bases that match TRBD1. V was pared by 8 bases and J by 3 bases, with 6 bases of the junction left unmatched. This CDR3 contains 15 residues. Per the germline V gene, CDR1 is LNHDA and CDR2 is SQIVND (reference sequence). In DNA, the CDR3 is TGTGCCAGTTGGACAGGGGGCGCTTATGGAAACACCATATATTTT. Translating it yields CASWTGGAYGNTIYF.

The V gene is TRBV5-1, the J gene TRBJ2-7; a possible D gene is TRBD2 (6 bases). The CDR3 has 13 residues. Germline V gene data show CDR1 as SGHRS and CDR2 as YFSETQ. Between the trimmed V and J ends, which lost 1 base and 6 bases, there was a span of 11 bases. DNA of the CDR3: TGCGCCAGCAGCTTGTCGTCGGGAGTCGAGCAGTACTTC. Protein: CASSLSSGVEQYF.

The V gene is TRBV7-9, the J gene TRBJ1-1, with no clear D. CDR3 length equals 15 residues. Germline lookup yields CDR1 SEHNR and CDR2 FQNEAQ (reference sequence). V was shortened by 1 base and J by 5 bases, with 14 bases between the two germline ends. As DNA, the CDR3 is TGTGCCAGCAGCTTAGACCTCATTTCGGGGACTGAAGCTTTCTTT. As protein: CASSLDLISGTEAFF.

The rearrangement uses TRBV2 and TRBJ2-2; D not certain. The CDR3 runs 14 residues. Germline assignment: CDR1 SNHLY and CDR2 FYNNEI. V lost 6 bases and J lost 2, with 10 bases in between. DNA of the CDR3: TGTGCCAGCAGGGTGCACGGTAACACCGGGGAGCTGTTTTTT. Its protein is CASRVHGNTGELFF.

About this clone: Other DNA sequences in this specimen translate into the identical CDR3. This chain joins TRBV5-1 and TRBJ1-1; 9 nucleotides align to TRBD1. V dropped 0 bases and J dropped 6; count of bases not matched to a gene: 0. This CDR3 comprises 13 residues. Germline V lookup: CDR1 SGHRS, CDR2 YFSETQ. The DNA for the CDR3 is TGCGCCAGCAGCTTGGGACAGGGGGCTGAAGCTTTCTTT. As protein: CASSLGQGAEAFF.

This clone was detected only once. The chain recombines TRBV27 with TRBJ1-2; D remains ambiguous. Per germline, CDR1 MNHEY and CDR2 SMNVEV (reference sequence). The CDR3 loop spans 15 amino acids. Between the trimmed V and J ends, which lost 7 bases and 8 bases, there was a span of 23 bases. In nucleotides, the CDR3 is TGTGCCAGCACCCGAGGTCCGGGCCCCTCGGGGGGCTACACCTTC. This sequence encodes CASTRGPGPSGGYTF.

The gene calls are TRBV21-1 and TRBJ2-5; the table's D gene call, TRBD2, was not cross checked with the DNA. TRBV21-1 is given as a pseudogene. The CDR3 runs to 13 residues. The CDR3 here is CASSRETNETQYF. CDR3 sequence (DNA): TGTGCCAGTTCCCGGGAAACCAACGAGACCCAGTACTTC.

As regards this clone: Distinct nucleotide sequences in the sample also encode this CDR3. This rearrangement joins TRBV9 to TRBJ1-2, with no clear D. The CDR3 totals 12 residues. The ends were cut back, 4 bases at V and 1 base at J, with 5 bases in the middle. Germline CDR1 reads SGDLS; CDR2 reads YYNGEE. In DNA, the CDR3 is TGTGCCAGCAGCCTCAGTAACTATGGCTACACCTTC. Translating gives CASSLSNYGYTF.

The chain is built from TRBV7-9 and TRBJ1-1, with 7 positions matching TRBD1. In germline, CDR1 is SEHNR, CDR2 FQNEAQ (reference sequence). V lost 6 bases, J lost 10 bases, and 11 bases stayed unmatched. The CDR3 length is 13 residues. CDR3 coding DNA: TGTGCCAGCAGTCCGGACAGGCACCGGGGAGCTTTCTTT. It codes for CASSPDRHRGAFF.

The rearrangement uses TRBV27 and TRBJ1-5, with a tentative D call TRBD1 (6 bases). Germline V gives CDR1 MNHEY, CDR2 SMNVEV (reference sequence). Trimming stripped 5 bases from V and 10 bases from J, with 18 bases between. This CDR3 is 14 amino acids long. The DNA for the CDR3 is TGTGCCAGCAGTAGGCAGGGGCTTGCTTATCCCCAGCATTTT. Translating it yields CASSRQGLAYPQHF.